A selection of T cell receptor beta chains follows, all from one sample in a study of blood T cell repertoires in COVID-19. Profiling relied on immunoSEQ multiplex PCR, and the TCRdb table lists in-frame clones only, not all of them. The table records 240,000 or so clones, about 90% of them present only once. Sequencing input: peripheral blood. These receptors were taken from a woman aged 30 to 39 who had recovered from COVID-19. Each CDR3 is given with its conserved first and last residue. A D gene is named only where the DNA matches it firmly. Not all rows give a size; the values are once, few, many and, for expanded clones, a class.

TRBJ1-4 | . | . | TRBV7-9 | TGTGCCAGCAGCCGGCGTCGGGACTCTTATAATGAAAAACTGTTTTTT | CASSRRRDSYNEKLFF
TRBJ2-7 | . | . | TRBV5-1 | TGCGCCAGCAGCTTGGGACAGAATTTGGCCTACGAGCAGTACTTC | CASSLGQNLAYEQYF
TRBJ2-1 | TRBD2 | . | TRBV2 | TGTGCCAGCAGTGAAGAACGGGGGGGGAATGAGCAGTTCTTC | CASSEERGGNEQFF
TRBJ1-1 | . | . | TRBV5-4 | TGTGCCAGCAGCCAAAACACTGAAGCTTTCTTT | CASSQNTEAFF
TRBJ2-7 | TRBD1 | . | TRBV6-6 | TGTGCCAGCAGTCCCGGGACAGGGGTCTACGAGCAGTACTTC | CASSPGTGVYEQYF
TRBJ1-3 | . | . | TRBV6-5 | TGTGCCACCCTACTTCAGAGTATGCGGAGCACCATATATTTT | CATLLQSMRSTIYF
TRBJ1-4 | . | . | TRBV2 | TGTGCCAGCAGTGGGGGGCCGGAGGAAAAACTGTTTTTT | CASSGGPEEKLFF
TRBJ2-3 | TRBD2 | . | TRBV2 | TGTGCCAGCAGTACGGGACTAGCGGGGCAGCAGTATTTT | CASSTGLAGQQYF
TRBJ1-5 | . | . | TRBV12-5 | TGTGCTAGTGGTTTGGTCCAGGGCGGATGGAGCAATCAGCCCCAGCATTTT | CASGLVQGGWSNQPQHF
TRBJ2-7 | TRBD2 | . | TRBV7-2 | TGTGCCAGCAGCCCAGGGACTAGCGGGGGGGCGGTGGCCTACTTC | CASSPGTSGGAVAYF
TRBJ2-1 | TRBD1 | . | TRBV6-1 | TGTGCCAGCAGTGAAGCGCTCCCGAGCCGGGACAGGGTTATCTATGAGCAGTTCTTC | CASSEALPSRDRVIYEQFF
TRBJ2-5 | . | . | TRBV5-1 | TGCGCCAGCAGCATGCCCCGGGACACCCGACAAGAGACCCAGTACTTC | CASSMPRDTRQETQYF
TRBJ2-2 | TRBD1 | . | TRBV19 | TGTGCCAGTACTCGGACAGGGGAGAACACCGGGGAGCTGTTTTTT | CASTRTGENTGELFF
TRBJ2-5 | TRBD2 | . | TRBV15 | TGTGCCACCAGCAGAGGTGCGGGGGTACAAGAGACCCAGTACTTC | CATSRGAGVQETQYF
TRBJ1-1 | . | . | TRBV19 | TGTGCCAGTCAACAGCCGAACACTGAAGCTTTCTTT | CASQQPNTEAFF
TRBJ1-2 | . | . | TRBV7-9 | TGTGCCAGCAGCTCGGGTGACTCCAACTATGGCTACACCTTC | CASSSGDSNYGYTF
TRBJ2-3 | TRBD1 | . | TRBV5-4 | TGTGCCAGCAGCTTGGCGGGACAGGGTCACACAGATACGCAGTATTTT | CASSLAGQGHTDTQYF
TRBJ2-5 | TRBD2 | . | TRBV3-1/TRBV3-2 | TGTGCCAGCAGCCAATTAATGTGGGGTAGCGGGGATCAAGAGACCCAGTACTTC | CASSQLMWGSGDQETQYF
TRBJ2-7 | . | . | TRBV3-1/TRBV3-2 | TGTGCCAGCAGCCAAGAGGGGGCTCCGTCCTACGAGCAGTACTTC | CASSQEGAPSYEQYF
TRBJ1-1 | . | once | TRBV10-1 | TGCGCCAGCAGTGACAGGGGCTTGGCAGCTTTCTTT | CASSDRGLAAFF
TRBJ1-1 | TRBD1 | . | TRBV6-6 | TGTGCCAGCAGACCCGGGACAGGTGCAATCACTGAAGCTTTCTTT | CASRPGTGAITEAFF
TRBJ2-3 | . | . | TRBV12-3/TRBV12-4 | TGTGCCAGCACCCCTAATCAGTATTTT | CASTPNQYF
TRBJ1-1 | . | . | TRBV3-1/TRBV3-2 | TGTGCCAGCAGCCAGGCAGGGTTGGGGAACACTGAAGCTTTCTTT | CASSQAGLGNTEAFF
TRBJ2-6 | . | . | TRBV6-5 | TGTGCCAGCAGACCTAACCTCTCTGGGGCCAACGTCCTGACTTTC | CASRPNLSGANVLTF
TRBJ2-3 | TRBD2 | . | TRBV5-4 | TGTGCCAGCAGCCCTAGCGGGGGAACAGATACGCAGTATTTT | CASSPSGGTDTQYF
TRBJ1-2 | . | . | TRBV28 | TGTGCCAGCAGTTTCGGGGGGCGTAGAGGCTACACCTTC | CASSFGGRRGYTF
TRBJ2-3 | TRBD2 | . | TRBV2 | TGTGCCAGCAGTGAATGGGCGGGGGGCCCCAACACAGATGCGCAGTATTTT | CASSEWAGGPNTDAQYF